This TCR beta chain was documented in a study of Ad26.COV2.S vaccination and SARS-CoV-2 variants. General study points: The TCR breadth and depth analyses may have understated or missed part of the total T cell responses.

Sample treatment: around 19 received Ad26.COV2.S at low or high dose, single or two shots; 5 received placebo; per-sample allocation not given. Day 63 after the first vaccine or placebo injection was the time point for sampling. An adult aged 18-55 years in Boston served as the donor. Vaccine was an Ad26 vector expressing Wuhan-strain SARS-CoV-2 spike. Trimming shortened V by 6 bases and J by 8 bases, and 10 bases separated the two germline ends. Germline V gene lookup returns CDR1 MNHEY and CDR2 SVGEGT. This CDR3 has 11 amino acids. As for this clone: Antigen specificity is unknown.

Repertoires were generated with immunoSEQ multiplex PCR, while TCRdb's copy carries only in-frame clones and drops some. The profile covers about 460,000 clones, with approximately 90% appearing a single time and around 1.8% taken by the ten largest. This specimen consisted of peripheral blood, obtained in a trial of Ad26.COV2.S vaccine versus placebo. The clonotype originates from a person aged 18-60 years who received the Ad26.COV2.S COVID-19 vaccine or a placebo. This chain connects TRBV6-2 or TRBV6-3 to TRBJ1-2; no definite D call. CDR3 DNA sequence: TGTGCCAGCAGCCTTCGGCTCGGCTACACCTTC. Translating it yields CASSLRLGYTF.